This T cell receptor (beta chain) came from a study of T cell responses to AZD1222 COVID-19 vaccine. TCRdb keeps only in-frame clones here, not all; method: immunoSEQ multiplex PCR. The data show approximately 170,000 clones, with around 93% seen just once and about 4.4% held by the top ten. The CDR3 covers 14 residues. V was trimmed by 0 bases and J by 8 bases, leaving 13 bases between them. Germline assignment: CDR1 MNHEY and CDR2 SVGEGT. As regards this clone: Its target is not known.

Study findings and constraints: At study baseline, merely more than 5 AZD1222 recipients were seropositive.

The clonotype comes from an adult in good health. Sequences were derived from peripheral blood, sampled on day 0 of AZD1222 vaccination. The V call is TRBV6-2 or TRBV6-3, the J call TRBJ1-2; D ambiguous. The CDR3 DNA reads as TGTGCCAGCAGTTACTCGAGTATCACGTGGGGCTACACCTTC. It is translated as CASSYSSITWGYTF.